The rows below give T cell receptor beta chains drawn from one sample of a study of identical twins. Using its own MiXCR run on the 5' RACE reads, TCRdb lists one record per CDR3 protein. The table records approximately 550,000 distinct CDR3 sequences, approximately 20% of them present only once. The same sample was also used in a study of yellow fever vaccine responses in identical twins.

Sequenced sample: CD4+ T cells sorted from blood. These receptors originate from a woman under 30 in good health. CDR3s leave out the opening cysteine and the closing phenylalanine or tryptophan. Fields, in order: J gene, V gene, CDR3 protein.

J: TRBJ2-1
V: TRBV12-3/TRBV12-4
CDR3: ASSNTGQGAYNEQF

J: TRBJ2-5
V: TRBV3-1
CDR3: ASSHLAEIKQTQY

J: TRBJ2-7
V: TRBV5-1
CDR3: ASSLPGTSGYYEQY

J: TRBJ2-5
V: TRBV4-1
CDR3: ASSQDPGQVVTQY

J: TRBJ1-4
V: TRBV4-2
CDR3: ASSQLGGGSKKLF

J: TRBJ2-1
V: TRBV18
CDR3: ASSQGLAGTSSYNEQF

J: TRBJ1-5
V: TRBV10-2
CDR3: ASTHGNQPQH

J: TRBJ2-2
V: TRBV29-1
CDR3: SVESWGLAGDVYTGELF

J: TRBJ2-5
V: TRBV10-3
CDR3: AIGQAETQY

J: TRBJ2-5
V: TRBV7-9
CDR3: ASSSLRPQETQY

J: TRBJ2-7
V: TRBV19
CDR3: ASSRTGTKFEQY

J: TRBJ2-2
V: TRBV2
CDR3: ASREPTGGTGELF

J: TRBJ2-7
V: TRBV27
CDR3: ASSLFPLSERAPLEQY

J: TRBJ2-5
V: TRBV5-4
CDR3: ASSSTDRGVETQY

J: TRBJ1-6
V: TRBV28
CDR3: ASKPPGDNNSPLH

J: TRBJ2-3
V: TRBV4-1
CDR3: ASSHKDTQY

J: TRBJ2-1
V: TRBV7-2
CDR3: ASSKTSGVYNEQF

J: TRBJ2-1
V: TRBV6-1
CDR3: ASSVGTSGRYNEQF

J: TRBJ2-3
V: TRBV20-1
CDR3: SANLGAGDTQY

J: TRBJ2-7
V: TRBV10-3
CDR3: AISVAGYEQY

J: TRBJ2-3
V: TRBV7-9
CDR3: ASSSKTSQDTQY

J: TRBJ2-1
V: TRBV6-1
CDR3: ASRRTSGSVVEQF

J: TRBJ2-7
V: TRBV15
CDR3: ATERGLQGSYEQY

J: TRBJ2-1
V: TRBV5-1
CDR3: ASSLGLVRGYNEQF

J: TRBJ2-2
V: TRBV3-1
CDR3: ASSRRGANTGELF

J: TRBJ2-7
V: TRBV12-3/TRBV12-4
CDR3: ASSLAGSFYEQY

J: TRBJ2-1
V: TRBV5-5
CDR3: ASSLEPTLYNEQF

J: TRBJ2-1
V: TRBV6-7
CDR3: ASRLDQSSYNEQF

J: TRBJ2-5
V: TRBV5-1
CDR3: ASSLWQGARETQY

J: TRBJ2-7
V: TRBV5-1
CDR3: ASSLFGVSEEQY

J: TRBJ2-3
V: TRBV23-1
CDR3: ASVRMGAPGTDTQY

J: TRBJ2-1
V: TRBV6-1
CDR3: ASQRGGEGEQF

J: TRBJ1-5
V: TRBV5-5
CDR3: ASSLVGQGGSNQPQH

J: TRBJ2-7
V: TRBV5-6
CDR3: ASSLEGGVRGYEQY

J: TRBJ1-6
V: TRBV6-5
CDR3: ASSYSQAGYNSPLH

J: TRBJ2-7
V: TRBV12-3/TRBV12-4
CDR3: ASSLTPSGMYEQY

J: TRBJ2-2
V: TRBV20-1
CDR3: STSNRGSNTGELF

J: TRBJ1-6
V: TRBV4-1
CDR3: ASSQETTLGSPLH

J: TRBJ1-1
V: TRBV2
CDR3: ANKQGEVTEAF

J: TRBJ2-7
V: TRBV28
CDR3: ASSLISKSSYEQY

J: TRBJ1-3
V: TRBV7-2
CDR3: ASSPRQAFGNTIY

J: TRBJ2-3
V: TRBV10-3
CDR3: AGGSGTDTQY

J: TRBJ1-2
V: TRBV29-1
CDR3: SATDRNYGYT